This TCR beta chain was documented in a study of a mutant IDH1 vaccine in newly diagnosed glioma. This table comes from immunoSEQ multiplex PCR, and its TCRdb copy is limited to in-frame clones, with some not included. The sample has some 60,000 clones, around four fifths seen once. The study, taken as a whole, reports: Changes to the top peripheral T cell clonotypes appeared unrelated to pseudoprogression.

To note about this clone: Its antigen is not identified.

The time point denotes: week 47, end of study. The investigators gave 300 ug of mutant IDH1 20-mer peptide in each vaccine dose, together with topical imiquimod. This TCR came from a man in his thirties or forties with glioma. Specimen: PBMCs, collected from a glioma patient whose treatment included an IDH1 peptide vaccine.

The CDR3 sequence is CASSRTSGGAQARNEQFF. The CDR3 nucleotides are TGTGCCAGCAGCCGTACTAGCGGGGGGGCCCAAGCGAGGAATGAGCAGTTCTTC. V and J are TRBV5-6 and TRBJ2-1; 13 bases line up with TRBD2. Germline V gene lookup returns CDR1 SGHDT and CDR2 YYEEEE. The CDR3 is made up of 18 amino acids. J gave up 7 bases and V 4 bases, and 14 bases lay outside the gene matches.